A single sample is the source of the 5 T cell receptor beta chains below, sequenced in a study of T cells in localized non-small cell lung cancer. Profiled with immunoSEQ multiplex PCR; TCRdb holds only in-frame clones, not every one. The sample lists under 35,000 clones, approximately 90% occurring once. The sample was peripheral blood mononuclear cells, taken before any cancer treatment. These receptors were collected from a female donor aged 60 or older with stage II lung adenocarcinoma.

The chain links TRBV5-4 to TRBJ2-7, with 11 positions matching TRBD1. V lost 6 bases and J lost 5; bases outside the gene matches: 4. The V gene's germline CDR1 is SGHNT and CDR2 YYREEE (reference sequence). The CDR3 totals 13 residues. The CDR3 protein is CASTRDRGDEQYF. Written as DNA, the CDR3 is TGTGCCAGCACCCGGGACAGGGGGGACGAGCAGTACTTC. The variable domain in full, completed from reference TRBV5-4 and TRBJ2-7, reads ETGVTQSPTHLIKTRGQQVTLRCSSQSGHNTVSWYQQALGQGPQFIFQYYREEENGRGNFPPRFSGLQFPNYSSELNVNALELDDSALYLCASTRDRGDEQYFGPGTRLTVT.

A few counts support this clone. This chain links TRBV9 with TRBJ1-4; 9 bases agree with TRBD1. The CDR3 has 15 residues. V gave up 4 bases and J gave up 6 bases; unmatched junction bases: 7. Germline lookup yields CDR1 SGDLS and CDR2 YYNGEE. Written as DNA, the CDR3 is TGTGCCAGCAGCCTCCGACAGGGGGTTTATGAAAAACTGTTTTTT. As protein: CASSLRQGVYEKLFF.

The rearrangement uses TRBV7-9 and TRBJ2-7; tentative D call: TRBD1 (6 bases). Trimming left V 4 bases short and J 2 bases short, with 18 bases between. This CDR3 is built from 16 residues. Germline-derived CDR1 and CDR2 are SEHNR and FQNEAQ (reference sequence). For the CDR3, the DNA is TGTGCCAGCAGCTCTTACAGGGACAAACTAACCTACGAGCAGTACTTC. Its translation: CASSSYRDKLTYEQYF. Filled out from reference TRBV7-9 and TRBJ2-7, the complete variable domain reads DTGVSQNPRHKITKRGQNVTFRCDPISEHNRLYWYRQTLGQGPEFLTYFQNEAQLEKSRLLSDRFSAERPKGSFSTLEIQRTEQGDSAMYLCASSSYRDKLTYEQYFGPGTRLTVT.

The J gene is TRBJ1-5, the V gene TRBV7-2, with D hard to call. There are 15 residues in the CDR3. Germline V gene lookup returns CDR1 SGHTA and CDR2 FQGNSA. The ends were cut back, 3 bases at V and 1 base at J, with 10 bases in the middle. CDR3 coding DNA: TGTGCCAGCAGCTTGGGGTTGGTAAGCAATCAGCCCCAGCATTTT. Translated, it gives CASSLGLVSNQPQHF.

This sequence joins TRBV4-3 and TRBJ2-6; 7 nucleotides align to TRBD1. Germline CDR1 reads LGHNA; CDR2 reads YSLEER. The V gene end was trimmed by 1 base and the J gene end by 0 bases; junction bases not matched to a gene: 3. The CDR3 extends over 17 amino acids. The CDR3 DNA is TGCGCCAGCAGCCAAGGGGACAGCTCCTCTGGGGCCAACGTCCTGACTTTC. Amino acid sequence: CASSQGDSSSGANVLTF.